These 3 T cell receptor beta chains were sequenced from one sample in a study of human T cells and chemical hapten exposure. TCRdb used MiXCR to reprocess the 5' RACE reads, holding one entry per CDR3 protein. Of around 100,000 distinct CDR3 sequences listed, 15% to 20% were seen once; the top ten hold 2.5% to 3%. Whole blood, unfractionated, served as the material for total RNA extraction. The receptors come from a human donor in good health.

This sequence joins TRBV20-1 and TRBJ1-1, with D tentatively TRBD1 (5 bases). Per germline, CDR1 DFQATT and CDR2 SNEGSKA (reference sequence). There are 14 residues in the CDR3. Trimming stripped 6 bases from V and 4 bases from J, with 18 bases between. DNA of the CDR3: TGCAGTGCCCCTAAGGCAGGGAGAAGCACTGAAGCTTTCTTT. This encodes CSAPKAGRSTEAFF.

The DNA of the CDR3 is TGTGCCAGCAGTCCTGGGGCGGTAGGGGCTTTCTTT. It codes for CASSPGAVGAFF. This chain uses TRBV11-2 with TRBJ1-1, with D maybe TRBD1 (5 bases). This CDR3 is built from 12 residues. Trimming stripped 6 bases from V and 11 bases from J, with 16 bases between. Per the germline V gene, CDR1 is SGHAT and CDR2 is FQNNGV.

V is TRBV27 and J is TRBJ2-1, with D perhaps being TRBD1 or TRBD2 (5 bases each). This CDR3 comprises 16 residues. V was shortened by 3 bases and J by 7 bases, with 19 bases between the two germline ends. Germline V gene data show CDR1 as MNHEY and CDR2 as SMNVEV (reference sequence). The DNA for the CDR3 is TGTGCCAGCAGTTTCCGGGGCCGTGCTGGGGTAAATGAGCAGTTCTTC. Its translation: CASSFRGRAGVNEQFF.